This TCR beta chain was recorded in a study of circulating CD8 cells and anti-PD-1 response in melanoma. Sorting of live CD3+CD8+TCRalphabeta+ cells by PD-1 and/or TIGIT gave four subsets. The CDR3 sequence is 12 residues long. The germline CDR1 and CDR2 sequences are LNHDA and SQIVND (reference sequence). General observations from the study: PD-1 and DPOS subsets showed similar, higher clonality than DNEG. No tumor material was available, so peptide assays assessed reactivity. Subset repertoires were largely private at M1, with under 7.5% shared.

TCR libraries were prepared from roughly 15 ng of total RNA with the QIAseq Immune Repertoire TCR panel. TCRdb itself ran the reads through MiXCR, one entry per CDR3 protein. The sample gives about a thousand distinct CDR3 sequences, over 9.5% of which show up once; roughly 6.1% is in the top ten. With respect to this clonotype: Its antigen is unidentified. One end of the junction is discordant with germline, which a read error may explain.

The source of this sequence is a human donor with melanoma. The chain links TRBV19 to TRBJ2-7; TRBD2 matches at 7 bases. Sequenced material: CD8+ T cells from PBMCs, taken at baseline or after one month of anti-PD-1 therapy (not recorded which). CDR3 residues: CASSGGGLEQYF. The CDR3 region has the DNA TGTGCCAGTAGTGGGGGAGGGCTCGAGCAGTATTTC.